The 18 T cell receptor beta chains listed next were all sequenced from one sample in a study of identical twins (TCRdb year 2016). The library was obtained by 5' RACE. Instrument used: Illumina HiSeq 2000. TCRdb reworked the public reads: Q25 trimming with fastp, MiXCR clone assembly, productive beta chains retained. Every CDR3 protein is listed once, alongside the most common genes and DNA of its rows. The sample table holds approximately 410,000 distinct CDR3 sequences, of which around 20% were seen once. 9.5% to 15% of the sample comes from the top ten. The material sequenced was naive T cells sorted from blood. According to the study, the label for this sample's cell subset or site signals: cells isolated with a human naive T-cell isolation kit. These receptors all stem from a man in his fifties in good health.

This clonotype was seen many times. The chain's CDR3 is CAIKTGEAYEQYF. In DNA, the CDR3 is TGTGCCATCAAGACAGGGGAGGCCTACGAGCAGTACTTC. The chain employs TRBV10-3 and TRBJ2-7, with 8 bases aligning to TRBD1. Unmatched junction bases numbered 4, after V lost 7 bases and J lost 2 bases. CDR1 is ENHRY and CDR2 is SYGVKD in the germline V gene. CDR3 length: 13 amino acids.

The sample holds a few counts of this clonotype. V usage is TRBV12-3 or TRBV12-4 and J usage is TRBJ1-5, with unresolved D. The V end lost 6 bases, the J end lost 0 bases, and 15 bases lay between the germline ends. The CDR3 loop spans 16 amino acids. CDR3 sequence (DNA): TGTGCCAGCAGCCCAGCCGGGAGGTATAGCAATCAGCCCCAGCATTTT. It is translated as CASSPAGRYSNQPQHF.

Comments on this clonotype: A much larger clone differs by one base, so this may be a read error. V and J are TRBV30 and TRBJ2-4, with 14 bases aligning to TRBD2. Germline values: CDR1 GTSNPN, CDR2 SVGIG (reference sequence). This CDR3 has 15 residues. CDR3 DNA sequence: TGTGCCTGGAGTGGGACTAGCGGGGGGCTCCTGCTTCAGTGCTTC. This codes for CAWSGTSGGLLLQCF.

Ten or more counts support this clonotype. V gene TRBV12-3 or TRBV12-4 combines with J gene TRBJ2-7; D not resolved. The V gene lost 5 bases and the J gene lost 0 bases, with 11 bases spanning the gap. The CDR3 length is 14 residues. The DNA for the CDR3 is TGTGCCAGCAGTCTCAGGCGACACTCCTACGAGCAGTACTTC. Protein: CASSLRRHSYEQYF.

The chain couples TRBV6-2 or TRBV6-3 to TRBJ1-5; TRBD1 might be the D (5 bases). The ends were cut back, 9 bases at V and 5 bases at J, with 14 bases in the middle. In germline, CDR1 is MNHEY, CDR2 SVGEGT. The CDR3 consists of 13 residues. The CDR3 DNA follows: TGTGCCAGTGCTCCGGGGGTTTATCAGCCCCAGCATTTT. Amino acids: CASAPGVYQPQHF.

The chain is built from TRBV20-1 and TRBJ1-5, with a possible D match to TRBD1 (6 bases). Trimming shortened V by 6 bases and J by 4 bases, and 16 bases separated the two germline ends. Germline CDR1 DFQATT, CDR2 SNEGSKA (reference sequence). The CDR3 extends over 14 amino acids. CDR3: CSARQAVGNQPQHF. In nucleotides, the CDR3 is TGCAGTGCCAGACAGGCCGTTGGGAATCAGCCCCAGCATTTT.

Many counts were recorded for this clonotype. The V call is TRBV20-1, the J call TRBJ2-3, with a possible D match to TRBD1 (6 bases). CDR1 is DFQATT and CDR2 is SNEGSKA in the germline V gene (reference sequence). V lost 5 bases, J lost 2 bases, and 17 bases lay in between. The CDR3 has 15 residues. CDR3 DNA: TGCAGTGCTTACTCGGACAGAGGTCCCACAGATACGCAGTATTTT. Its protein product is CSAYSDRGPTDTQYF.

The chain has TRBV6-1 and TRBJ2-3; a possible D gene is TRBD2 (6 bases). This CDR3 comprises 15 residues. The ends were cut back, 4 bases at V and 1 base at J, with 12 bases in the middle. The germline V gene has CDR1 MNHNS and CDR2 SASEGT. The CDR3 here is CASSGLASGTDTQYF. The DNA of the CDR3 is TGTGCCAGCAGTGGTCTAGCGTCCGGCACAGATACGCAGTATTTT.

The rearrangement uses TRBV6-5 and TRBJ2-1, with TRBD1 matching over 8 bases. V lost 4 bases and J lost 1; bases outside the gene matches: 6. Looked up from germline, CDR1 is MNHEY and CDR2 is SVGAGI. This CDR3 region has 16 residues. The CDR3 bases are TGTGCCAGCAGTTTGACAGGGGCGGCATCCTACAATGAGCAGTTCTTC. It codes for CASSLTGAASYNEQFF.

This clonotype was observed a few times. The chain links TRBV20-1 to TRBJ1-6; D is perhaps TRBD1 (6 bases). The length of the CDR3 is 14 residues. V lost 1 base and J lost 9, with 13 bases in between. Germline lookup yields CDR1 DFQATT and CDR2 SNEGSKA (reference sequence). The CDR3 DNA reads as TGCAGTGCTAGAGTTAGGCAGGGGAGTTCACCCCTCCACTTT. Protein product: CSARVRQGSSPLHF.

The V call is TRBV6-5, the J call TRBJ2-1; D is uncertain. The CDR3 is 12 amino acids. Germline lookup yields CDR1 MNHEY and CDR2 SVGAGI. Deletions cut 6 bases from V and 7 bases from J, with 10 bases between. The CDR3 sequence: CASSDVGNEQFF. The CDR3 bases are TGTGCCAGCAGCGATGTGGGGAATGAGCAGTTCTTC.

This clonotype was seen repeatedly, ten times or more. The chain employs TRBV19 and TRBJ1-5; possible D gene TRBD1, 6 bases. The germline V gene encodes CDR1 LNHDA and CDR2 SQIVND (reference sequence). Trimming cost V 5 bases and J 2 bases, with 13 bases left between them. CDR3 length: 15 amino acids. CDR3 sequence (DNA): TGTGCCAGTAGTTTAAGGGGGGAAGGCAATCAGCCCCAGCATTTT. It specifies CASSLRGEGNQPQHF.

The CDR3 nucleotides read TGTGCCAGCAGCATCAAGGACATTCCCGGCTACACCTTC. This codes for CASSIKDIPGYTF. The genes are TRBV21-1 and TRBJ1-2; TRBD1 is the table's D call, not checked against the DNA. TRBV21-1 is classified as a pseudogene. The length of the CDR3 is 13 residues.

This clonotype appeared many times. The genes are TRBV25-1 and TRBJ2-1, with a possible D match to TRBD2 (6 bases). This CDR3 region has 16 residues. V shed 2 bases and J shed 10 bases, with 21 bases lying between them. Germline V lookup: CDR1 MGHDK, CDR2 SYGVNS. CDR3 amino acids: CASSEGQRRAGVEQFF. CDR3 DNA: TGTGCCAGCAGTGAAGGTCAGCGGAGGGCGGGTGTAGAGCAGTTCTTC.

This clonotype has ten or more counts. This sequence joins TRBV15 and TRBJ2-3, with unresolved D. The CDR3 consists of 13 residues. Germline V lookup: CDR1 LNHNV, CDR2 YYDKDF (reference sequence). Trimming removed 0 bases at V and 3 bases at J, with 4 bases between. The CDR3 DNA is TGTGCCACCAGCAGAGACAAGACAGATACGCAGTATTTT. The encoded protein is CATSRDKTDTQYF. Supplemented by reference TRBV15 and TRBJ2-3, the full variable domain reads DAMVIQNPRYQVTQFGKPVTLSCSQTLNHNVMYWYQQKSSQAPKLLFHYYDKDFNNEADTPDNFQSRRPNTSFCFLDIRSPGLGDTAMYLCATSRDKTDTQYFGPGTRLTVL.

In this sample, this clonotype turned up a few times. The V and J genes are TRBV30 and TRBJ2-7; D not certain. Deletions cut 3 bases from V and 6 bases from J, with 15 bases between. The CDR3 loop spans 13 amino acids. Germline CDR1 GTSNPN, CDR2 SVGIG (reference sequence). The DNA of the CDR3 is TGTGCCTGGAGGAGGAACCCGTCGGGCGAGCAGTACTTC. It specifies CAWRRNPSGEQYF.

V gene TRBV4-2 combines with J gene TRBJ2-7; D possibly corresponds to TRBD2 (7 bases). V was shortened by 4 bases and J by 6 bases, with 25 bases between the two germline ends. The germline CDR1 and CDR2 sequences are LGHNA and YNFKEQ. This CDR3 region has 17 residues. CDR3 in DNA: TGTGCCAGCAGCCGCGTATTGCCGGGACACGGGGAGGGCGAGCAGTACTTC. Translating it yields CASSRVLPGHGEGEQYF.

The V gene is TRBV7-2, the J gene TRBJ1-5, with TRBD1 matching 9 bases. The CDR3 is 16 residues long. Germline CDR1 and CDR2: SGHTA and FQGNSA. Unmatched junction bases numbered 7, after V lost 4 bases and J lost 3 bases. CDR3 nucleotide sequence: TGTGCCAGCAGCTATGGGACAGGGACCCTCAATCAGCCCCAGCATTTT. This codes for CASSYGTGTLNQPQHF.